Sequencing of this T cell receptor beta chain was carried out in a study of T cell responses to AZD1222 COVID-19 vaccine. Study at large: Second-dose intervals of approximately 4 or approximately 12 weeks were pooled. Study-wide points: Clonal diversity may have been underestimated, and the donors were mostly white British, with more females than males. Repertoires were obtained solely post-peak T cell response. Vaccine-associated CD4 TCRs spanned spike, dominant at 160-218 and 743-854.

The CDR3 is 14 residues long. With 4 bases removed from V and 0 bases from J, the gap between germline ends came to 10 bases. Germline V gene lookup returns CDR1 MNHNS and CDR2 SASEGT. With regard to this clone: The antigen is not known.

Method: immunoSEQ multiplex PCR; TCRdb's copy keeps in-frame clones and lacks some. The sample consists of 95,000 to 100,000 clones, 90% of them appearing once. V and J are TRBV6-1 and TRBJ2-7; D is ambiguous. The TCR comes from an adult in good health. Material: peripheral blood, obtained on day 0 of AZD1222 vaccination. This chain's CDR3 is CASSGTASSYEQYF. The DNA for the CDR3 is TGTGCCAGCAGTGGGACGGCAAGCTCCTACGAGCAGTACTTC.